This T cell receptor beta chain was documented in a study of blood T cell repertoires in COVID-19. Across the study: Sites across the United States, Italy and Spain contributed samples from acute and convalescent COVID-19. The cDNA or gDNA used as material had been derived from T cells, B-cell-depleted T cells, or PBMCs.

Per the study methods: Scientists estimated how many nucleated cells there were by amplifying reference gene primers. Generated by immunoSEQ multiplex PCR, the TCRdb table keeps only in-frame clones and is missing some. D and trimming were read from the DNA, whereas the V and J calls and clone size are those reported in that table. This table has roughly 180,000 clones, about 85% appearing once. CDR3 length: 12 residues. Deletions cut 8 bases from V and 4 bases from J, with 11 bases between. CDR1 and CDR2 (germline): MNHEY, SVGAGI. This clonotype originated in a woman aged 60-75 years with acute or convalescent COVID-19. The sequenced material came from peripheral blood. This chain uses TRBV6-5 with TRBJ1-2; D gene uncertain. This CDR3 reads CASGSILYGYTF. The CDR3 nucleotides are TGTGCCAGCGGTTCGATACTCTATGGCTACACCTTC.